The present TCR beta chain was sequenced within a study of CD8+ T cells in alopecia areata. The overall study: Scoring of severity for treated patients was based on percentage of affected scalp area.

About this clone: The target antigen is unknown.

Treatment meaning: oral pan-JAK inhibitor, 5-10 mg twice daily. Study-wide findings and caveats: Many expanded lesional clones remained in scalp and blood on tofacitinib. In scalp, tofacitinib significantly decreased clonality and expanded CD8+ clones among the top 100.

CDR3 length: 13 residues. V was trimmed by 0 bases and J by 7 bases, leaving 12 bases between them. CDR1 and CDR2 from the germline V gene are GTSNPN and SVGIG (reference sequence). It was cDNA, reverse transcribed from extracted RNA, that served as the sequencing template. Sequencing was performed with immunoSEQ multiplex PCR; in TCRdb, only in-frame clones are kept and a portion is missing. This table has roughly 200,000 clones, about 60% appearing once. V usage is TRBV30 and J usage is TRBJ1-1, with D perhaps TRBD1 (5 bases). The TCR was taken from a human donor with alopecia areata. The material was CD8+ T cells sorted from blood, obtained at week 24, from a patient treated with tofacitinib. CDR3 protein: CAWSVVVRGEAFF. The CDR3 DNA follows: TGTGCCTGGAGTGTTGTCGTGAGGGGTGAAGCTTTCTTT.